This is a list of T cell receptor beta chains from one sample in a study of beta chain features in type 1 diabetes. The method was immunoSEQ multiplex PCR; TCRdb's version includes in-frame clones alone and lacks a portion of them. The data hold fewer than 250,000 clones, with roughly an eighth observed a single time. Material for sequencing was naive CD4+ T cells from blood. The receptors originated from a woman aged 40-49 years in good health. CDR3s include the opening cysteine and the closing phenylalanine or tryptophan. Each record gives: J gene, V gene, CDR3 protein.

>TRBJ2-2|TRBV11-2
CASSLRAGNRNTGELFF
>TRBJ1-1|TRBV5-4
CASSPGGNTEAFF
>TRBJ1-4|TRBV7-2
CASSLGQGGLLEKLFF
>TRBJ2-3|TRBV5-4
CASSLRLAGPSTDTQYF
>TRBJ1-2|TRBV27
CASSLEGAGGYTF
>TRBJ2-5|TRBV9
CASSVDPPAGLEETQYF
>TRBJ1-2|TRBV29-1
CSAKQQGNYGYTF
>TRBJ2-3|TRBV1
CTSRRDSDTQYF
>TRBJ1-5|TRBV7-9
CASSSSAGFQPQHF
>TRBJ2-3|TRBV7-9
CASSLGLGDTDTQYF
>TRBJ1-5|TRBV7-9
CASSSGTGPNQPQHF
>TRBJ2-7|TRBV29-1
CSVVAGAAYEQYF
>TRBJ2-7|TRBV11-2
CASSSRTSGKWEQYF
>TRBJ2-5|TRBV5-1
CASSLAVGAGVTQYF
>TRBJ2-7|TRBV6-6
CASSAPGQGEYEQYF
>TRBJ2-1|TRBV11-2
CASSEAGALGNEQFF
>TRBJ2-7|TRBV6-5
CASSPGGQGYEQYF
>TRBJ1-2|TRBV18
CASSPPDRENWSGYTF
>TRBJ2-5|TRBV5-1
CASSLDQGGVQETQYF
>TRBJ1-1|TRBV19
CASSIGWTLSDTEAFF
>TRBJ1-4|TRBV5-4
CASSLEGFGEKLFF
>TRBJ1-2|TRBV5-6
CASSLTGGTSGYTF
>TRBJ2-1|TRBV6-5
CASSSLVAGVNEQFF
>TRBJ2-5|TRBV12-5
CASGTDREETQYF
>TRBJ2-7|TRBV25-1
CASSVVGGYEQYF
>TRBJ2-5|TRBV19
CASSIVRGKETQYF
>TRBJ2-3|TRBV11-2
CASSPTRSRTDTQYF
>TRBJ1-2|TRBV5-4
CASSFPGSQYGGYTF
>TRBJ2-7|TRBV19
CATSGLGYEQYF
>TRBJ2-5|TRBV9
CASSPRDKQETQYF
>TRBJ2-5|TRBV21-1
CASRNRRERTPGETQYF
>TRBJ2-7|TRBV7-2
CASSLGQLIYEQYF
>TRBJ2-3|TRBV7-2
CASREGPSGGGGTQYF
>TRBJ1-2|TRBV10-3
CAISEPYVVDGYTF
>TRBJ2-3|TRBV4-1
CASSQDRLAGSTDTQYF
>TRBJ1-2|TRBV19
CASRETGTHYGYTF
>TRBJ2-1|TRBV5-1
CASSLGLASNEQFF
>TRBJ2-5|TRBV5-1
CASSLPGTQYF
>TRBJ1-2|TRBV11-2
CASSLDRAQGYTF
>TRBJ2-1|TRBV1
CTSSQDRGRLLAGLKDGEQFF
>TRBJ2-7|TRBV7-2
CASSLALLPGEQYF
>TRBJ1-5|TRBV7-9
CASSQRTGGINQPQHF
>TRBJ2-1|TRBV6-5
CASSRTGGSYNEQFF
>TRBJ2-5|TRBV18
CASSPTGTSGGETQYF
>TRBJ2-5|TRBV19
CASSMASGGFQETQYF
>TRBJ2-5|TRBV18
CASSPPGLEQETQYF
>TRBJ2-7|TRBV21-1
CASSGRTGTYEQYF
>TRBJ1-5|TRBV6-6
CASSYLQYSNQPQHF
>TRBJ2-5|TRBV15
CATSPRLGKETQYF
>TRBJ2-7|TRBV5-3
CARSEGTYEQYF
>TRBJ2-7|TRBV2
CASRAGVAYEQYF
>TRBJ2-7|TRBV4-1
CASSQDPGQGYEQYF
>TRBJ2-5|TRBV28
CASSAGQGPETQYF
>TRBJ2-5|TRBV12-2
CAMRGGETQYF
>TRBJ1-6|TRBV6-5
CASSYSRGPSPLHF
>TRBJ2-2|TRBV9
CASSRSGQGAAGELFF
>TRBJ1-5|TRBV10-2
CASSVPPGTGSNQPQHF
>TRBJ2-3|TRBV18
CASSPGQGPPYTQYF
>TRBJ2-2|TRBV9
CASSVLIQAGTRGNTGELFF
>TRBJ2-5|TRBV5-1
CASSLNAGQETQYF